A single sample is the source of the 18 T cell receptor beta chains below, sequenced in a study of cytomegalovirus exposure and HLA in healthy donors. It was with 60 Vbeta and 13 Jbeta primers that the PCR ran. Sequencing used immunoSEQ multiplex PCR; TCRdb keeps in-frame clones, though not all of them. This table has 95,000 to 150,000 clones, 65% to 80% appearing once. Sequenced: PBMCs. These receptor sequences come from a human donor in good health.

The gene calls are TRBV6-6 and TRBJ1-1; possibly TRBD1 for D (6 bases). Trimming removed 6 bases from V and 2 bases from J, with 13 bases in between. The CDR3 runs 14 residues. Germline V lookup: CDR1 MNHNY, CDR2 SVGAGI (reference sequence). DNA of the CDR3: TGTGCCAGCAGCTTACAGGGTGCAAACACTGAAGCTTTCTTT. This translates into CASSLQGANTEAFF.

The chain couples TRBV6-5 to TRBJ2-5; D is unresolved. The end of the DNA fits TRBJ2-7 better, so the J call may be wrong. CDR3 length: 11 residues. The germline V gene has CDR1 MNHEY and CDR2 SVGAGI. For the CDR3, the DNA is TGTGCCAGCAGTTACGGGCCCGAGCAGTACTTC. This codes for CASSYGPEQYF.

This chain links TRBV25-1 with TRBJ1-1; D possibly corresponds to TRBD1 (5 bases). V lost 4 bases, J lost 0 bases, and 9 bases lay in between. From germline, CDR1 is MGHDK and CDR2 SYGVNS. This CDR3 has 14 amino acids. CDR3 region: CASSAGGVNTEAFF. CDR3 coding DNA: TGTGCCAGCAGTGCCGGAGGGGTGAACACTGAAGCTTTCTTT. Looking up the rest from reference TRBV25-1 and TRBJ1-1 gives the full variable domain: EADIYQTPRYLVIGTGKKITLECSQTMGHDKMYWYQQDPGMELHLIHYSYGVNSTEKGDLSSESTVSRIRTEHFPLTLESARPSHTSQYLCASSAGGVNTEAFFGQGTRLTVV.

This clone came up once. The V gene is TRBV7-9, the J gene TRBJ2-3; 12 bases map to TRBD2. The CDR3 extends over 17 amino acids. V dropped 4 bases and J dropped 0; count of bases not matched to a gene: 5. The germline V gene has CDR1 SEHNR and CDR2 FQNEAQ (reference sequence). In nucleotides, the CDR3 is TGTGCCAGCAGCTACAACCTAGCGGGAGGGAGCACAGATACGCAGTATTTT. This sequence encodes CASSYNLAGGSTDTQYF.

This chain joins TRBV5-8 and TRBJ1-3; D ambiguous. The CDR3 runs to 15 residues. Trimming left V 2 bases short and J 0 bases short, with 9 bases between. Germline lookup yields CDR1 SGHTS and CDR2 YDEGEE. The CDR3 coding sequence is TGTGCCAGCAGCTTTCGCGCAAGCTCTGGAAACACCATATATTTT. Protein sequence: CASSFRASSGNTIYF.

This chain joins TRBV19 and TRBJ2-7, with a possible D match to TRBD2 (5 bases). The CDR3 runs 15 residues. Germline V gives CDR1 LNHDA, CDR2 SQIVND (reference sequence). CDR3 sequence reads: CFTSRRRHTTGEQYF. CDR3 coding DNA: TGTTTTACAAGCAGAAGACGGCATACGACGGGGGAGCAGTACTTC.

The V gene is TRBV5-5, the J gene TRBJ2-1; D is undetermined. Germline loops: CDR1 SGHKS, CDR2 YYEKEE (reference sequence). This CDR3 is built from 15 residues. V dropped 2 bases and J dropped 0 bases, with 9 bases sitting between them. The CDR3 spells CASSFVSSSYNEQFF. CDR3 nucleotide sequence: TGTGCCAGCAGCTTCGTTAGCAGCTCCTACAATGAGCAGTTCTTC.

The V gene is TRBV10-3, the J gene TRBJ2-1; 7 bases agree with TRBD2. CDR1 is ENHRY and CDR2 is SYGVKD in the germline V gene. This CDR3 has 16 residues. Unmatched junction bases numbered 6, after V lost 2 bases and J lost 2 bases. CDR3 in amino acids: CAISEGEGHPYNEQFF. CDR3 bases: TGTGCCATCAGTGAGGGGGAGGGCCATCCCTACAATGAGCAGTTCTTC.

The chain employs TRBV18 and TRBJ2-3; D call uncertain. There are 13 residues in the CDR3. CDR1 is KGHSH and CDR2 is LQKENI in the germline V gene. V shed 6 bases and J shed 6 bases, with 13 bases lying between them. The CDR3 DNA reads TGTGCCAGCTCCCCTATACGATCCGATACGCAGTATTTT. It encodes CASSPIRSDTQYF.

The CDR3 DNA reads TGTGCCATCAGTGATGGAGCGGGAGGGCCCAACGAGCAGTACTTC. Translation: CAISDGAGGPNEQYF. The V and J genes are TRBV10-3 and TRBJ2-7; 10 bases align to TRBD2. J was trimmed by 5 bases and V by 3 bases; bases with no gene match: 7. Looked up from germline, CDR1 is ENHRY and CDR2 is SYGVKD. The CDR3 sequence is 15 residues long.

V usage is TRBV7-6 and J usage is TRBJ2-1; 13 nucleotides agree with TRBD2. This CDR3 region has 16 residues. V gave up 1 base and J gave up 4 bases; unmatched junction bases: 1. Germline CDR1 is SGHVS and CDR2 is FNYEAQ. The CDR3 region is CASSLGTSGRYNEQFF. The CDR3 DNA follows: TGTGCCAGCAGCTTAGGGACTAGCGGGAGATACAATGAGCAGTTCTTC.

The CDR3 bases are TGTGCCAGCAGCATTACAGGGTCCTACGAGCAGTACTTC. Amino acid sequence: CASSITGSYEQYF. V and J are TRBV5-4 and TRBJ2-7; perhaps TRBD1 as D (6 bases). The V end was cut by 4 bases, the J end by 1 base, with 9 bases between. This CDR3 region has 13 residues. Germline CDR1 is SGHNT and CDR2 is YYREEE (reference sequence).

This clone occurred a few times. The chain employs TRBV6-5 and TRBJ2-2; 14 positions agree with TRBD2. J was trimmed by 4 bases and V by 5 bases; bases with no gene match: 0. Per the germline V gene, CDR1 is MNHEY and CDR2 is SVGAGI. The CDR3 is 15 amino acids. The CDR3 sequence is CASSGLAGGTGELFF. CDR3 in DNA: TGTGCCAGCAGTGGACTAGCGGGAGGCACCGGGGAGCTGTTTTTT.

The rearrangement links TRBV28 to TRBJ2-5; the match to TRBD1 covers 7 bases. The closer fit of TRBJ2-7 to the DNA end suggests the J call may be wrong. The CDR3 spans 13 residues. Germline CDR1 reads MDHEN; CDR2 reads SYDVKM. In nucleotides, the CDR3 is TGTGCCAGCAGTTTAACAGGGGCCTACGAGCAGTACTTC. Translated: CASSLTGAYEQYF.

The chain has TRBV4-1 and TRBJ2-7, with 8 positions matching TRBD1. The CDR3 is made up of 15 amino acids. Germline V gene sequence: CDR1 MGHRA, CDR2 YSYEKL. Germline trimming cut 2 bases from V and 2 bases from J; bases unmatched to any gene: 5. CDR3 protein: CASSQPTGATYEQYF. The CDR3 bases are TGCGCCAGCAGCCAACCGACAGGGGCAACCTACGAGCAGTACTTC.

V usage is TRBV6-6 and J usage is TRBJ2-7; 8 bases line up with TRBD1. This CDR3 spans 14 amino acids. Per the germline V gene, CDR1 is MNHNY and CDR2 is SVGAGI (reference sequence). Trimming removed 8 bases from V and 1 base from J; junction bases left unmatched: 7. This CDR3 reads CASEGQGPSYEQYF. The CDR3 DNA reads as TGTGCCAGCGAAGGACAGGGACCTTCCTACGAGCAGTACTTC.

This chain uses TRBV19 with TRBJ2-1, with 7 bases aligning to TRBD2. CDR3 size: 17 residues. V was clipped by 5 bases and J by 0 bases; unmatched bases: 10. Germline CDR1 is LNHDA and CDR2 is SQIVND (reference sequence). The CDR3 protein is CASSLSGRSGSYNEQFF. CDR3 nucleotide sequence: TGTGCCAGTAGTTTGTCCGGGAGGTCCGGCTCCTACAATGAGCAGTTCTTC.

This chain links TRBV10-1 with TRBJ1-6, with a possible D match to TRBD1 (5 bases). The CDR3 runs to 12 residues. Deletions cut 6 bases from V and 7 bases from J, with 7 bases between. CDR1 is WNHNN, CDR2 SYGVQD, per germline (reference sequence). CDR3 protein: CASSQGNSPLHF. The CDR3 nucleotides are TGCGCCAGCAGCCAGGGAAATTCACCCCTCCACTTT.